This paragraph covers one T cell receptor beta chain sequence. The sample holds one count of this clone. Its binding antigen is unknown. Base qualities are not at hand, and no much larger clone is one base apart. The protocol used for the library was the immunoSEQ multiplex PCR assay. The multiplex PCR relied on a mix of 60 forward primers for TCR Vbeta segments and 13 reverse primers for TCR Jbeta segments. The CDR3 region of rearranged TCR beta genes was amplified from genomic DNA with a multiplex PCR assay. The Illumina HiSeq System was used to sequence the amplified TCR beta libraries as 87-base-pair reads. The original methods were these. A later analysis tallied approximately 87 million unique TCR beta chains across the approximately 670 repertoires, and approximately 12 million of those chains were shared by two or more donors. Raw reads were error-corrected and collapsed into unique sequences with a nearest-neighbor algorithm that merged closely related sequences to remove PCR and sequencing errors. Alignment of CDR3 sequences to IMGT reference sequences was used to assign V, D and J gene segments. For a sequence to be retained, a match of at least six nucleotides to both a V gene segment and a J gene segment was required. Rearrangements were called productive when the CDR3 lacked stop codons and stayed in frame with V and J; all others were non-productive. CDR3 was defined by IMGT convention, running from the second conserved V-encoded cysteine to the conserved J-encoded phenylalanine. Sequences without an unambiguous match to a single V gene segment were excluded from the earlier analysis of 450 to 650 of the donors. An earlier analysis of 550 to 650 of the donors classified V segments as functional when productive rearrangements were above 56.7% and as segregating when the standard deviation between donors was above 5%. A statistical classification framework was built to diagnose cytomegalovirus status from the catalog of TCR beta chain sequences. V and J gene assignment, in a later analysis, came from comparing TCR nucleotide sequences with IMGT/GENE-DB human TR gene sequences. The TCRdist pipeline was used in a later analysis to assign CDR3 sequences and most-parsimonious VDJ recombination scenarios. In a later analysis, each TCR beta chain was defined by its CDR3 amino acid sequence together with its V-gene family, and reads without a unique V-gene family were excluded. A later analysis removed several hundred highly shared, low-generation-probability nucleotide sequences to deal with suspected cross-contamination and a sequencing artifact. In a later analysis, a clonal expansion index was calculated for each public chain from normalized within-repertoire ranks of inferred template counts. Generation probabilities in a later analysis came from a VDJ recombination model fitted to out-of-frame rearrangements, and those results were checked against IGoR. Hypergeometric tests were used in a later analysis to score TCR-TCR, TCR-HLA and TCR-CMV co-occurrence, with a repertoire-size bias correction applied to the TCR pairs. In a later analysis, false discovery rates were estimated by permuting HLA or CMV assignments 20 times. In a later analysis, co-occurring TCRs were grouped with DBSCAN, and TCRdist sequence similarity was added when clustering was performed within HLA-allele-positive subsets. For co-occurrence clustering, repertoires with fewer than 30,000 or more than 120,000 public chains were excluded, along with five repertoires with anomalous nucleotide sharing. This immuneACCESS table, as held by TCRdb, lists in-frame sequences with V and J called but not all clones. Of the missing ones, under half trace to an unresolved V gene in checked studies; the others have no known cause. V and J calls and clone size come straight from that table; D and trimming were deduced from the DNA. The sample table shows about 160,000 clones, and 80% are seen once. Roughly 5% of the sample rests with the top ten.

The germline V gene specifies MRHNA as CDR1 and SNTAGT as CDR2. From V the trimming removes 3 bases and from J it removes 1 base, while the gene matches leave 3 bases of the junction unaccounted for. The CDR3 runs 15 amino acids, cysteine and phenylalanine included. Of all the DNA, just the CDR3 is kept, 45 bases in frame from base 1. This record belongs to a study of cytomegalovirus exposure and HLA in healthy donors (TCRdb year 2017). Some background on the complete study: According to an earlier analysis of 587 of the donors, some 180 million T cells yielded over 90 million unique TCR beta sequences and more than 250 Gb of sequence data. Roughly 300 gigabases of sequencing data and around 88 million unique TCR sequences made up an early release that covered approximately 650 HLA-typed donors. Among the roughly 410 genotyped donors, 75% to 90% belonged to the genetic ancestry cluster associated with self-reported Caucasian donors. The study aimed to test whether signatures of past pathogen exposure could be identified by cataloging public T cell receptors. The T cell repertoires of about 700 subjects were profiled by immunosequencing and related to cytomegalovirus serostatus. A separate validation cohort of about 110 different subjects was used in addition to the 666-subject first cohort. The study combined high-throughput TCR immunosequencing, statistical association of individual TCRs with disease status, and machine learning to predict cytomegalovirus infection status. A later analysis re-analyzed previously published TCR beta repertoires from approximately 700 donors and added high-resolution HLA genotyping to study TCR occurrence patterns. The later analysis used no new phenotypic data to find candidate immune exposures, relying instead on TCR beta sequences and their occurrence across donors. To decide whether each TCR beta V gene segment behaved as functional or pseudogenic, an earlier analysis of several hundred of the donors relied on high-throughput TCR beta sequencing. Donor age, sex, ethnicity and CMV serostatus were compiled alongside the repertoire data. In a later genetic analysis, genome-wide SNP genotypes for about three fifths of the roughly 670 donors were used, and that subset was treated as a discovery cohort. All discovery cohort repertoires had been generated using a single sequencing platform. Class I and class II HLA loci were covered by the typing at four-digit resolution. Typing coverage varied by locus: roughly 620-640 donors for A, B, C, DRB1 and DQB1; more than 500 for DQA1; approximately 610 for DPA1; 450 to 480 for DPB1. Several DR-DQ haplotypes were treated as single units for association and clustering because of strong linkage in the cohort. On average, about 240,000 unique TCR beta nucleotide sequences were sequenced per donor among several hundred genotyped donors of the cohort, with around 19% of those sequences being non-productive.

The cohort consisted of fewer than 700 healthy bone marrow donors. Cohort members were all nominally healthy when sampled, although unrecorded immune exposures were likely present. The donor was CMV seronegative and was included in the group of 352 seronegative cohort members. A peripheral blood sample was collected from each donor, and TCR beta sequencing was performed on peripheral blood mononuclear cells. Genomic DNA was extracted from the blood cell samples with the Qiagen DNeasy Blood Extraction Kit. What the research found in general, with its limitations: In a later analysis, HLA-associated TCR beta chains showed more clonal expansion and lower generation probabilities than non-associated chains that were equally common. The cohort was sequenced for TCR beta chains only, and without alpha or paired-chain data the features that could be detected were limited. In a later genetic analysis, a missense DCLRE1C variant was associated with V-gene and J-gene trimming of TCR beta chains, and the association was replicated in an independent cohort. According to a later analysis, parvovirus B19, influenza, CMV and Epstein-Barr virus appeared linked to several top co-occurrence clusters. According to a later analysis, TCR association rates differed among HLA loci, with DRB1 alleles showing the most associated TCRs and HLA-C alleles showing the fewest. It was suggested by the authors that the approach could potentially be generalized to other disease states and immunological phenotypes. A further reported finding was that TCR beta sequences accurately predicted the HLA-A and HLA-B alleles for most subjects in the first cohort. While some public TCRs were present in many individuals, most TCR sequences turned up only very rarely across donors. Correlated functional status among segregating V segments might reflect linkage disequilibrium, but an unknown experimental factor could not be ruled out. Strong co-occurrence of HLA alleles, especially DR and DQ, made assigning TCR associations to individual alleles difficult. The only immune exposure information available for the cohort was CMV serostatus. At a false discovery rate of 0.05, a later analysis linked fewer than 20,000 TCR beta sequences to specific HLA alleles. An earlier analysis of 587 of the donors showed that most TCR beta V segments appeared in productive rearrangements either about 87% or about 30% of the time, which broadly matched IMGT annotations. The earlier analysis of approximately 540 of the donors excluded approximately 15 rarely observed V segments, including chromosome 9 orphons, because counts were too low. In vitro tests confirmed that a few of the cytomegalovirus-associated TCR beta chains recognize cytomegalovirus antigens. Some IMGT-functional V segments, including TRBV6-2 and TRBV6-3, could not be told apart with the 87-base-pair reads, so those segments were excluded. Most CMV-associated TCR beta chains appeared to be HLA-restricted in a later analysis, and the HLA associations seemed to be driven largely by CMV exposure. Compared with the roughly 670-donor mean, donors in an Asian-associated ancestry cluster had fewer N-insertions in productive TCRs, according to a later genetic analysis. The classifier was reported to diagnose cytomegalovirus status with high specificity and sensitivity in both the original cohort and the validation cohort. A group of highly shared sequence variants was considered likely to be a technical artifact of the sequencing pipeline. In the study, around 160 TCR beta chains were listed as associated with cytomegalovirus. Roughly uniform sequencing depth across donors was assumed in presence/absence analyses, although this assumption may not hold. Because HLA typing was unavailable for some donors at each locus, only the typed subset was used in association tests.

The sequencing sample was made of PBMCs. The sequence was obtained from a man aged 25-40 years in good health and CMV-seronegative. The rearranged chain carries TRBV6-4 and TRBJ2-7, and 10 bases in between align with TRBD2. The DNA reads TGTGCCAGCAGTGAACTAGCGGGGCAGTCCTACGAGCAGTACTTC. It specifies CASSELAGQSYEQYF.